A single T cell receptor beta chain is shown here with its context. Its antigen is still unknown. The sample is drawn from a study of blood T cells in healthy people across ages. Study-level points and caveats: Diversity was higher, and naive CD4+ cells more numerous, in long-lived donors than in aged donors.

Next came a second PCR, run for about 6 to 12 cycles, which used a sample-barcoded 5' primer along with a J-beta primer mix. Each CDR3 protein is one row after TCRdb ran MiXCR on the 5' RACE reads. In the table there are around 500,000 distinct CDR3 sequences, about a quarter of which are singletons. CDR3 length: 13 amino acids. Germline assignment: CDR1 SGDLS and CDR2 YYNGEE. Trimming cost V 0 bases and J 10 bases, with 11 bases left between them. These data also formed part of another study, on T cells of mothers and their children. As that study records: It was observed that no persistent microchimeric T cell clones could be detected.

The TCR sequence derives from a boy younger than 10 in good health. The sequencing input was blood. The V and J genes are TRBV9 and TRBJ1-5; D call uncertain. The CDR3 sequence is CASSVAPRLPQHF. The CDR3 DNA follows: TGTGCCAGCAGCGTAGCCCCGAGGTTACCCCAGCATTTT.